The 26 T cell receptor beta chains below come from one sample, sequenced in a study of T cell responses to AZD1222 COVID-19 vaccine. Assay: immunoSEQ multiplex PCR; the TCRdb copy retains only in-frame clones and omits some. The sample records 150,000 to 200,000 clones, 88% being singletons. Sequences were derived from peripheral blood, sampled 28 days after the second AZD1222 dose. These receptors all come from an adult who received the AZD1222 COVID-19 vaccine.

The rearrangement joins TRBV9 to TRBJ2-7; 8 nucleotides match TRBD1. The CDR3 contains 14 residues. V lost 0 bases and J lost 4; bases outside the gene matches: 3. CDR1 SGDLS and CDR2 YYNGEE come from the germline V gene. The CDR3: CASSVGGQEYEQYF. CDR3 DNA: TGTGCCAGCAGCGTAGGGGGACAGGAGTACGAGCAGTACTTC.

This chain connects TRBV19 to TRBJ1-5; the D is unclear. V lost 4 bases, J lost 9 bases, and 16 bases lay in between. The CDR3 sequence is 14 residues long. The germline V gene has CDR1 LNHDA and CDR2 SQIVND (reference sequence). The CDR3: CASSTVAASVPQHF. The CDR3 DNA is TGTGCCAGTAGTACAGTGGCGGCTTCAGTGCCCCAGCATTTT.

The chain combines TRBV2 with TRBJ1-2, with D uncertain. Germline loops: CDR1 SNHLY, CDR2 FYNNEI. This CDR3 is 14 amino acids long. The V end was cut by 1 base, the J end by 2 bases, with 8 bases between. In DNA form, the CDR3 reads TGTGCCAGCAGTGAAGTCCGGGGAAACTATGGCTACACCTTC. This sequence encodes CASSEVRGNYGYTF. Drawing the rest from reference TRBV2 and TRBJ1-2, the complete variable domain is EPEVTQTPSHQVTQMGQEVILRCVPISNHLYFYWYRQILGQKVEFLVSFYNNEISEKSEIFDDQFSVERPDGSNFTLKIRSTKLEDSAMYFCASSEVRGNYGYTFGSGTRLTVV.

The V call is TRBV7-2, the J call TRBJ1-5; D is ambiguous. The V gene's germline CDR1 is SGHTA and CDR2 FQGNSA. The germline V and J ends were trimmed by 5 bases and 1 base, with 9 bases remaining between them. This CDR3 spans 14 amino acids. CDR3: CASSPFQSNQPQHF. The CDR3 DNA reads TGTGCCAGCAGCCCCTTCCAGAGCAATCAGCCCCAGCATTTT. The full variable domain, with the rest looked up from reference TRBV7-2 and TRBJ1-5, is GAGVSQSPSNKVTEKGKDVELRCDPISGHTALYWYRQSLGQGLEFLIYFQGNSAPDKSGLPSDRFSAERTGGSVSTLTIQRTQQEDSAVYLCASSPFQSNQPQHFGDGTRLSIL.

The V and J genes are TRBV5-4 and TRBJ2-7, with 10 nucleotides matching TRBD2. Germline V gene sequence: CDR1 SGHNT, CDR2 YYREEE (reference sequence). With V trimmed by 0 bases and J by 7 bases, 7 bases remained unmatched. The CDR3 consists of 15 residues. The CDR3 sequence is CASSLERGGHLEQYF. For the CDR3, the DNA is TGTGCCAGCAGCTTGGAGCGGGGGGGGCACTTGGAGCAGTACTTC.

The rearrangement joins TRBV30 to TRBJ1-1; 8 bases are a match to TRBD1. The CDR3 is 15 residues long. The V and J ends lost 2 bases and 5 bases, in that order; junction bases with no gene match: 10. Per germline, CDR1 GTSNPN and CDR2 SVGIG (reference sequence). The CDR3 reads CAWSLGTGRGTEAFF. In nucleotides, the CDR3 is TGTGCCTGGAGTTTGGGGACAGGTCGGGGGACTGAAGCTTTCTTT.

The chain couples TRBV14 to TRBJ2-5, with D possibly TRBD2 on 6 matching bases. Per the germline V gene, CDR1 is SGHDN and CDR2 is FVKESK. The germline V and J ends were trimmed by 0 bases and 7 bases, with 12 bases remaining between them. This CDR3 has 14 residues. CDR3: CASSQDQGAGTQYF. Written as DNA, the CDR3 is TGTGCCAGCAGCCAAGATCAGGGAGCGGGGACCCAGTACTTC.

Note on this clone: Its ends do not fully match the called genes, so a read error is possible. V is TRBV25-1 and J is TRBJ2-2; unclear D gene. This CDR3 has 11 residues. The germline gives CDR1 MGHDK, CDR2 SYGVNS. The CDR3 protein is CATSNTGELFF. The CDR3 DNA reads TGTGCCACCAGTAACACCGGGGAGCTGTTTTTT.

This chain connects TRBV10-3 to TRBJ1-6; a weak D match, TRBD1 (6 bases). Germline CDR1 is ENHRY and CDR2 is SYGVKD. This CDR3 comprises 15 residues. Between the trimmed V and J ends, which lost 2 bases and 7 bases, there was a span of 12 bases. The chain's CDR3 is CAISERDNSNSPLHF. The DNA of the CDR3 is TGTGCCATCAGTGAGAGGGACAACTCAAATTCACCCCTCCACTTT.

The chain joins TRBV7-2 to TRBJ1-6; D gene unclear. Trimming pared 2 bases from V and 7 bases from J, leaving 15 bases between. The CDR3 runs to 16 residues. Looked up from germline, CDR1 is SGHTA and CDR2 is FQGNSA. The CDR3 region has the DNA TGTGCCAGCAGCTTAAACGGTCCAGGTCCCAATTCACCCCTCCACTTT. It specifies CASSLNGPGPNSPLHF.

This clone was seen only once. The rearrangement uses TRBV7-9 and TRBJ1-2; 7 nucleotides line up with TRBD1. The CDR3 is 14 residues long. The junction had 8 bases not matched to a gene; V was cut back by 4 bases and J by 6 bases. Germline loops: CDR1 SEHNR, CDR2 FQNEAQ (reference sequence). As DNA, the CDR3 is TGTGCCAGCAGCTCCGAACAGGGGTTCGATGGCTACACCTTC. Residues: CASSSEQGFDGYTF.

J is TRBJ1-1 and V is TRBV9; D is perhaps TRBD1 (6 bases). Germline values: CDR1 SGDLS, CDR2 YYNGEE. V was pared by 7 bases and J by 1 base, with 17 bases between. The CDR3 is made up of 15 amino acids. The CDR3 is CASSLTGGSNTEAFF. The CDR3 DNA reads TGTGCCAGCTCTCTCACGGGGGGCTCGAACACTGAAGCTTTCTTT.

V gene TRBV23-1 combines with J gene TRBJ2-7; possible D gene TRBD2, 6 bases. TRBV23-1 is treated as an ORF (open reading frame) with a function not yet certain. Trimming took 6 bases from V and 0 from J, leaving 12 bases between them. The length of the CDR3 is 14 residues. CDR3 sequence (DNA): TGCGCCAGCAGCTCTATGCGGGGCTCCTACGAGCAGTACTTC. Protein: CASSSMRGSYEQYF.

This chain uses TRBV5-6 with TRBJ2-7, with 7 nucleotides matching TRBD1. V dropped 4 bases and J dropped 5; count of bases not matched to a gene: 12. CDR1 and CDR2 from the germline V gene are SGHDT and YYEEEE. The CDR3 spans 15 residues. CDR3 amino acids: CASSGGQLHKNEQYF. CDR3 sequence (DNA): TGTGCCAGCAGCGGGGGACAGCTACATAAGAACGAGCAGTACTTC.

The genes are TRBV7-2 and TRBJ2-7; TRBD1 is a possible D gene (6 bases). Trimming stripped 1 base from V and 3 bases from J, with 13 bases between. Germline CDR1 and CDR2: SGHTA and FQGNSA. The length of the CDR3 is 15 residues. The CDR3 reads CASSLDSDSIYEQYF. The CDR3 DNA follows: TGTGCCAGCAGCTTAGACTCGGACAGTATCTACGAGCAGTACTTC.

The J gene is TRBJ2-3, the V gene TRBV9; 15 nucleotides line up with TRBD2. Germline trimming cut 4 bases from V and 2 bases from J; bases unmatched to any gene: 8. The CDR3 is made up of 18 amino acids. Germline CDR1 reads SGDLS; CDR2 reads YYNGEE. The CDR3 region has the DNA TGTGCCAGCAGCCCACGGACTAGCGGGGGGGAAGCCACAGATACGCAGTATTTT. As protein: CASSPRTSGGEATDTQYF.

The CDR3 region is CASSQDSAGALYEQYF. The CDR3 DNA follows: TGCGCCAGCAGCCAAGATTCGGCGGGGGCCCTCTACGAGCAGTACTTC. The V and J genes are TRBV4-1 and TRBJ2-7, with D possibly matching TRBD2 (7 bases). The germline V gene encodes CDR1 MGHRA and CDR2 YSYEKL. Deletions cut 0 bases from V and 3 bases from J, with 15 bases between. This CDR3 spans 16 amino acids.

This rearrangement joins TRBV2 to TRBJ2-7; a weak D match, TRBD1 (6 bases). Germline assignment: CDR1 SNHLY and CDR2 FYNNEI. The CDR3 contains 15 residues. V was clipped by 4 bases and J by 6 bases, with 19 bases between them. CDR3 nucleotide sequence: TGTGCCAGCAGTGTAGGACAGACTCAAGGGGGCGAGCAGTACTTC. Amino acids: CASSVGQTQGGEQYF. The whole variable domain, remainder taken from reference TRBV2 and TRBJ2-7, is EPEVTQTPSHQVTQMGQEVILRCVPISNHLYFYWYRQILGQKVEFLVSFYNNEISEKSEIFDDQFSVERPDGSNFTLKIRSTKLEDSAMYFCASSVGQTQGGEQYFGPGTRLTVT.

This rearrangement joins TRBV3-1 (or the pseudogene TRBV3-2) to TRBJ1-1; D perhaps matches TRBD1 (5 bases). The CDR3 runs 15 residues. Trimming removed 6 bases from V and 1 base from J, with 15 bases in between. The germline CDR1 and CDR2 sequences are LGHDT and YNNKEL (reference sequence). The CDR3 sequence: CASSPRFGGNTEAFF. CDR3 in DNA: TGTGCCAGCAGTCCCCGGTTCGGGGGGAACACTGAAGCTTTCTTT.

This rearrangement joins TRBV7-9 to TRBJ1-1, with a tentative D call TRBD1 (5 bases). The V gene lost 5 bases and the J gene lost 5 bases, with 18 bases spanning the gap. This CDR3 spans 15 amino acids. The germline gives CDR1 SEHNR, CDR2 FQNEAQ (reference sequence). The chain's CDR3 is CASSRPTGGRTEAFF. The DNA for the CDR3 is TGTGCCAGCAGCCGACCGACGGGGGGGAGGACTGAAGCTTTCTTT.

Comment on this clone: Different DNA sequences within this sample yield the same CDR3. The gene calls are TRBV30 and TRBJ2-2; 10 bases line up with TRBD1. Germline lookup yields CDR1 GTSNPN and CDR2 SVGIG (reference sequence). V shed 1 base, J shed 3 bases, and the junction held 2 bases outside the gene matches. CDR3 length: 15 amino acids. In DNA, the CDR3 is TGTGCCTGGAGTGGCGGGACAGGGGACACCGGGGAGCTGTTTTTT. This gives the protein CAWSGGTGDTGELFF.

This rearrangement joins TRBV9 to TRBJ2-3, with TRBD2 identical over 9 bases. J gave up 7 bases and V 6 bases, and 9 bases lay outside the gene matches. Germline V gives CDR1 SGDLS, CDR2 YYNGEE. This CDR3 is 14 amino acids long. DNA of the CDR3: TGTGCCAGCAATTTGGCGGGGGGGGTTTATACGCAGTATTTT. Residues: CASNLAGGVYTQYF.

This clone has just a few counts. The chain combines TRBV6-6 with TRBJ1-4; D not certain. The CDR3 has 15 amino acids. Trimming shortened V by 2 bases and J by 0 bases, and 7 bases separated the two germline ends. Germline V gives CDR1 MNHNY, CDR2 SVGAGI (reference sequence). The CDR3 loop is CASSYPEATNEKLFF. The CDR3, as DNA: TGTGCCAGCAGTTACCCCGAAGCAACTAATGAAAAACTGTTTTTT.

The CDR3 here is CASSQEGRWQYF. Written as DNA, the CDR3 is TGTGCCAGCAGCCAAGAAGGACGTTGGCAGTACTTC. This chain links TRBV3-1 (or the pseudogene TRBV3-2) with TRBJ2-7; D gene uncertain. Trimming took 0 bases from V and 9 from J, leaving 9 bases between them. CDR1 is LGHDT, CDR2 YNNKEL, per germline (reference sequence). The CDR3 runs 12 residues.

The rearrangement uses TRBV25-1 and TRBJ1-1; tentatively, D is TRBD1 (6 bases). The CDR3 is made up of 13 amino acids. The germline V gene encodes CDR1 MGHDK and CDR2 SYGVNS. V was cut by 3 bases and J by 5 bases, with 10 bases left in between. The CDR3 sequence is CASSDLTGTEAFF. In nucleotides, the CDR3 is TGTGCCAGCAGTGACCTGACAGGTACTGAAGCTTTCTTT.

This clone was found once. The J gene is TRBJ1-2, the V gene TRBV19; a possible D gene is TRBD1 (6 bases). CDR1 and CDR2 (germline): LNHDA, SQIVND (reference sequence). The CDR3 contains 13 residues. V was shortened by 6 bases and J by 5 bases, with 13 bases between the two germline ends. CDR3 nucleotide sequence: TGTGCCAGTAGCCCCGGGACACAATATGGCTACACCTTC. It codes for CASSPGTQYGYTF.